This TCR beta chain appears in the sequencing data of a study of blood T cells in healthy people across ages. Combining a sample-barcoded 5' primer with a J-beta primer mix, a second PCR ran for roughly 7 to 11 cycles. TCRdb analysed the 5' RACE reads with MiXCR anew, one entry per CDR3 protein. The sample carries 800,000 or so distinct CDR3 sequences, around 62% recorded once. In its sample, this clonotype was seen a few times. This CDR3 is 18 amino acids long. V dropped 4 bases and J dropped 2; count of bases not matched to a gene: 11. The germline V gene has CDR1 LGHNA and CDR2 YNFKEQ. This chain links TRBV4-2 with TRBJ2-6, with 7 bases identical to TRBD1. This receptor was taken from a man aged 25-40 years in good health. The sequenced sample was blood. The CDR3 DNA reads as TGTGCCAGCAGCCCAAGGAGACAGGGTACCACTGGGGCCAACGTCCTGACTTTC. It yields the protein CASSPRRQGTTGANVLTF.